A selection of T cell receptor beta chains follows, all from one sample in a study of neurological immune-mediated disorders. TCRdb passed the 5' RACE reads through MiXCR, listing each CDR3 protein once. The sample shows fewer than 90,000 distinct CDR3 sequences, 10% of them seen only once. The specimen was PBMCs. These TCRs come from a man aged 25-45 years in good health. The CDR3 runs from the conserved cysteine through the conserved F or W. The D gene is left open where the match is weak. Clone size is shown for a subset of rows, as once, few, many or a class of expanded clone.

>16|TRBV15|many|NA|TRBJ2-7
CATSRAGAGFLYEQYF
TGTGCCACCAGCAGAGCGGGCGCCGGTTTCCTGTACGAGCAGTACTTC
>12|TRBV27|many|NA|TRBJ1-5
CASSLLGQPQHF
TGTGCCAGCAGTTTATTGGGTCAGCCCCAGCATTTT
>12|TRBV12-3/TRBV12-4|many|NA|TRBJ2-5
CASSFEGETQYF
TGTGCCAGCAGTTTTGAGGGAGAGACCCAGTACTTC
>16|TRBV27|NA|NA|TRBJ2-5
CASSSYSTDLQETQYF
TGTGCCAGCAGTTCCTACAGCACGGACCTCCAAGAGACCCAGTACTTC
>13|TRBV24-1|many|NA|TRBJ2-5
CATRRGNQETQYF
TGTGCCACCAGGAGGGGGAACCAAGAGACCCAGTACTTC
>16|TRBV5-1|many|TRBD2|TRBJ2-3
CASSLGTSGKGDTQYF
TGCGCCAGCAGCCTTGGGACTAGCGGGAAAGGAGATACGCAGTATTTT
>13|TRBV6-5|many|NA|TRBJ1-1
CASSYWRDTEAFF
TGTGCCAGCAGTTACTGGCGGGACACTGAAGCTTTCTTT
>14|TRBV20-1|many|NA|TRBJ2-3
CSCRLMRFTDTQYF
TGCAGTTGCCGTTTAATGCGGTTCACAGATACGCAGTATTTT
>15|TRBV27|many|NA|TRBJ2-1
CASRVMGGQRNEQFF
TGTGCCAGCAGGGTTATGGGGGGGCAGCGCAATGAGCAGTTCTTC
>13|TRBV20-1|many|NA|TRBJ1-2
CSAESGGTYGYTF
TGCAGTGCCGAAAGTGGAGGGACCTATGGCTACACCTTC
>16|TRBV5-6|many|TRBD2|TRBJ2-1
CASSSRIRLAHNEQFF
TGTGCCAGCAGCTCAAGAATCCGACTAGCCCACAATGAGCAGTTCTTC
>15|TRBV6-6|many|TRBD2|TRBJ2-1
CATKEREGRGNEQFF
TGTGCCACCAAGGAACGGGAGGGCCGGGGCAATGAGCAGTTCTTC